The sample holds many counts of the clone carrying this T cell receptor beta chain. The antigen remains unidentified. The entry originates in a study of CD8 T cells in ankylosing spondylitis. J gave up 6 bases and V 6 bases, and 11 bases lay outside the gene matches. Germline V CDR1 and CDR2: DFQATT, SNEGSKA (reference sequence). The CDR3 is 13 amino acids. Quantitative 5'-RACE with molecular barcodes generated TCR beta libraries. TCRdb reanalysed the 5' RACE reads using MiXCR and keeps one entry per CDR3 protein. The sample lists 200,000 to 250,000 distinct CDR3 sequences; about 11% were seen once. Study-wide findings and caveats: Disease-linked clones reportedly showed significant enrichment in matched ankylosing spondylitis synovial fluid. The study identified a TCR beta motif of several highly homologous variants that appeared characteristic of ankylosing spondylitis blood.

V and J are TRBV20-1 and TRBJ2-7, with 7 nucleotides matching TRBD1. What was sequenced was blood, either unsorted or a sorted T cell fraction (not recorded which). This TCR was sampled from a male donor with ankylosing spondylitis or in good health (not recorded which). CDR3 region: CSAMGQSGREQYF. The DNA of the CDR3 is TGCAGTGCGATGGGACAGTCGGGCCGCGAGCAGTACTTC.